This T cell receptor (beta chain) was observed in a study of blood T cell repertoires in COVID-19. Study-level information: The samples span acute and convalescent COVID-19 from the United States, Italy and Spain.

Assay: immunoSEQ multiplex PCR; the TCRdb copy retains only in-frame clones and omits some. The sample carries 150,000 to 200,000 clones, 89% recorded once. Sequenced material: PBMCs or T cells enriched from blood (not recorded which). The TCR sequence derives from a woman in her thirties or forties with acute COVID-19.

CDR3 DNA sequence: TGTGCCAGCTCACCCAAAGCGCTAGCGGAACTAAGAAAGGGGGCTGGGGCCAACGTCCTGACTTTC. Its protein product is CASSPKALAELRKGAGANVLTF. The chain has TRBV18 and TRBJ2-6; D is possibly TRBD2 (7 bases). The V and J ends lost 3 bases and 2 bases respectively, with 29 bases between them. The CDR3 totals 22 residues. Germline lookup yields CDR1 KGHSH and CDR2 LQKENI. Using reference TRBV18 and TRBJ2-6 for the parts outside the CDR3, the full variable domain is NAGVMQNPRHLVRRRGQEARLRCSPMKGHSHVYWYRQLPEEGLKFMVYLQKENIIDESGMPKERFSAEFPKEGPSILRIQQVVRGDSAAYFCASSPKALAELRKGAGANVLTFGAGSRLTVL.